This T cell receptor (beta chain) was profiled in a study of tumor-infiltrating lymphocytes in primary liver carcinoma. Whole-study findings and limits: Relative to tumor region pairs, the tumor-adjacent and tumor-blood pairs showed overlap that was lower.

Details on this clonotype: No antigen is known for it.

Using a constant-region primer together with ProtoScript II reverse transcriptase, TCR beta cDNA was made from approximately 0.55 ug of total RNA. Libraries of TCR beta came from three nested multiplex PCR rounds with slightly modified ARM-PCR. In the first two PCR rounds, TRBV1-TRBV30 forward primers were paired with a C-beta reverse primer, and each round lasted 10 cycles. TCRdb reanalysed the multiplex PCR reads using MiXCR and keeps one entry per CDR3 protein. This table holds just over 300,000 distinct CDR3 sequences, around three fifths found once. CDR1 is SGHVS and CDR2 is FQNEAQ in the germline V gene. The CDR3 length is 17 residues. V was shortened by 1 base and J by 6 bases, with 19 bases between the two germline ends. RNA isolated from unsorted whole blood supplied the blood RNA, with germline DNA also extracted. They drew about 4.4 milliliters of peripheral blood before surgery.

Specimen: peripheral blood. V gene TRBV7-8 combines with J gene TRBJ2-1; TRBD2 is a possible D gene (5 bases). The sequence was obtained from a young woman with primary liver carcinoma and hepatitis B virus infection. The CDR3 loop reads CASSLGRGREHGNEQFF. CDR3 coding DNA: TGTGCCAGCAGCTTAGGCCGGGGTAGAGAACACGGCAATGAGCAGTTCTTC.